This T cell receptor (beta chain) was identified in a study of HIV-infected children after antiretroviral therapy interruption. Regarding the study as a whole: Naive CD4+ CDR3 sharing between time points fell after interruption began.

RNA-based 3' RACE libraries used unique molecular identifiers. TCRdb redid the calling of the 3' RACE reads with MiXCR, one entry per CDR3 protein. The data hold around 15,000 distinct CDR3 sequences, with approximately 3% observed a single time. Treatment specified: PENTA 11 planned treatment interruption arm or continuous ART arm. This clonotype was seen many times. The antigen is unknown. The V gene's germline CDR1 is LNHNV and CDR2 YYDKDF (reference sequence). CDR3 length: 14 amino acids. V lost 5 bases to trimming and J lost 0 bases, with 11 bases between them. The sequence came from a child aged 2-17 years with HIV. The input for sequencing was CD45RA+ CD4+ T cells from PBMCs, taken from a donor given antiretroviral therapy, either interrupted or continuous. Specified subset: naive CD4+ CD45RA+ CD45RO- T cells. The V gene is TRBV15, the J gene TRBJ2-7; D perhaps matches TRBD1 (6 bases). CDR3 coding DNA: TGTGCCACCAGCTCCACCAGGGGCTCCTACGAGCAGTACTTC. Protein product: CATSSTRGSYEQYF.